One and the same sample provided the 26 T cell receptor beta chains below, sequenced in a study of shared clonotypes between healthy human individuals. Profiled with immunoSEQ multiplex PCR; TCRdb holds only in-frame clones, not every one. In the table there are some 1.4 million clones, over 95% of which are singletons. The sample was naive CD4+ T cells sorted from blood. Subset indicated: CD45RA+ positively selected. The receptors were gathered from a man between 25 and 39 years old in good health.

The gene calls are TRBV28 and TRBJ2-2, with TRBD1 identical over 8 bases. The CDR3 spans 20 residues. Germline CDR1 reads MDHEN; CDR2 reads SYDVKM. J was trimmed by 1 base and V by 1 base; bases with no gene match: 14. In DNA, the CDR3 is TGTGCCAGCAGTTTATTTCTGGCAGGGGGCGTACGTCGGAACACCGGGGAGCTGTTTTTT. Amino acid sequence: CASSLFLAGGVRRNTGELFF.

This chain's CDR3 is CASTIWGRNTEAFF. As DNA, the CDR3 is TGTGCCAGCACCATTTGGGGCAGGAACACTGAAGCTTTCTTT. The chain has TRBV5-6 and TRBJ1-1, with D perhaps matching TRBD1 (5 bases). Trimming stripped 6 bases from V and 1 base from J, with 13 bases between. CDR3 size: 14 residues. Germline V gene sequence: CDR1 SGHDT, CDR2 YYEEEE. The complete variable domain, with remaining parts taken from reference TRBV5-6 and TRBJ1-1, reads DAGVTQSPTHLIKTRGQQVTLRCSPKSGHDTVSWYQQALGQGPQFIFQYYEEEERQRGNFPDRFSGHQFPNYSSELNVNALLLGDSALYLCASTIWGRNTEAFFGQGTRLTVV.

The rearrangement uses TRBV18 and TRBJ2-1; D is perhaps TRBD2 (6 bases). The CDR3 runs 14 residues. Trimming shortened V by 3 bases and J by 9 bases, and 15 bases separated the two germline ends. Germline assignment: CDR1 KGHSH and CDR2 LQKENI. CDR3 coding DNA: TGTGCCAGCTCACCGACGACGCGGGACTCTGAGCAGTTCTTC. Amino acids: CASSPTTRDSEQFF. Variable domain in full (rest from reference TRBV18 and TRBJ2-1): NAGVMQNPRHLVRRRGQEARLRCSPMKGHSHVYWYRQLPEEGLKFMVYLQKENIIDESGMPKERFSAEFPKEGPSILRIQQVVRGDSAAYFCASSPTTRDSEQFFGPGTRLTVL.

This clone was counted a single time. This sequence joins TRBV7-9 and TRBJ2-7; TRBD2 might be the D (6 bases). Germline lookup yields CDR1 SEHNR and CDR2 FQNEAQ (reference sequence). The CDR3 spans 14 residues. V was pared by 3 bases and J by 6 bases, with 15 bases between. The CDR3 is CASSFPLVGGEQYF. The DNA of the CDR3 is TGTGCCAGCAGCTTCCCCCTAGTGGGGGGCGAGCAGTACTTC. The full variable domain, rest sourced from reference TRBV7-9 and TRBJ2-7, is DTGVSQNPRHKITKRGQNVTFRCDPISEHNRLYWYRQTLGQGPEFLTYFQNEAQLEKSRLLSDRFSAERPKGSFSTLEIQRTEQGDSAMYLCASSFPLVGGEQYFGPGTRLTVT.

The chain carries TRBV10-1 and TRBJ1-2; weak D call: TRBD1 (5 bases). The CDR3 is 14 residues long. The germline V and J ends were trimmed by 8 bases and 4 bases, with 17 bases remaining between them. Germline loops: CDR1 WNHNN, CDR2 SYGVQD (reference sequence). Written as DNA, the CDR3 is TGCGCCAGCTCCAATACGCGACAGCTCTATGGCTACACCTTC. Its translation is CASSNTRQLYGYTF.

The V call is TRBV28, the J call TRBJ2-7; D remains ambiguous. The CDR3 sequence is 14 residues long. The germline V gene has CDR1 MDHEN and CDR2 SYDVKM. V lost 10 bases and J 1 base, leaving 17 bases between the germline ends. CDR3 residues: CATKPFTLSYEQYF. CDR3 sequence (DNA): TGTGCCACCAAACCCTTTACCCTTTCCTACGAGCAGTACTTC.

The chain recombines TRBV11-2 with TRBJ2-1, with unresolved D. Germline loops: CDR1 SGHAT, CDR2 FQNNGV. The CDR3 runs to 15 residues. Trimming removed 2 bases at V and 8 bases at J, with 16 bases between. The CDR3 DNA sequence: TGTGCCAGCAGCTTATTTGGGCTCATCAGCGATGAGCAGTTCTTC. The encoded protein is CASSLFGLISDEQFF.

This chain connects TRBV5-4 to TRBJ1-2, with 9 nucleotides matching TRBD1. CDR1 SGHNT and CDR2 YYREEE come from the germline V gene (reference sequence). Unmatched junction bases numbered 6, after V lost 4 bases and J lost 2 bases. This CDR3 is 15 amino acids long. CDR3 in amino acids: CASSIPQGANYGYTF. The CDR3 DNA follows: TGTGCCAGCAGCATTCCACAGGGGGCCAACTATGGCTACACCTTC.

This rearrangement joins TRBV28 to TRBJ1-1; TRBD1 aligns across 9 bases. The CDR3 sequence is 15 residues long. V lost 5 bases to trimming and J lost 0 bases; unmatched junction nucleotides: 4. Germline V gene sequence: CDR1 MDHEN, CDR2 SYDVKM. The CDR3 loop reads CASSPWTGVNTEAFF. The CDR3 DNA is TGTGCCAGCAGTCCGTGGACAGGGGTGAACACTGAAGCTTTCTTT.

The chain is built from TRBV5-4 and TRBJ2-1; 7 bases line up with TRBD1. This CDR3 has 15 residues. Germline CDR1 and CDR2: SGHNT and YYREEE (reference sequence). J was trimmed by 2 bases and V by 3 bases; bases with no gene match: 5. The CDR3 is CASSSGTVAYNEQFF. DNA of the CDR3: TGTGCCAGCAGCTCCGGGACAGTCGCCTACAATGAGCAGTTCTTC.

V usage is TRBV5-4 and J usage is TRBJ2-2, with 9 bases lining up with TRBD2. The CDR3 has 16 amino acids. The V and J ends lost 5 bases and 1 base, in that order; junction bases with no gene match: 6. CDR1 and CDR2 (germline): SGHNT, YYREEE (reference sequence). For the CDR3, the DNA is TGTGCCAGCAGTTTAGGGACTAGCCGGAACACCGGGGAGCTGTTTTTT. Encoded protein: CASSLGTSRNTGELFF.

This sequence joins TRBV9 and TRBJ2-1, with D possibly being TRBD2 (6 bases). CDR1 SGDLS and CDR2 YYNGEE come from the germline V gene. Trimming removed 2 bases from V and 3 bases from J, with 9 bases in between. This CDR3 contains 14 residues. CDR3 residues: CASSVASDYNEQFF. The CDR3 coding sequence is TGTGCCAGCAGCGTGGCTAGCGACTACAATGAGCAGTTCTTC. Filled out from reference TRBV9 and TRBJ2-1, the complete variable domain reads DSGVTQTPKHLITATGQRVTLRCSPRSGDLSVYWYQQSLDQGLQFLIQYYNGEERAKGNILERFSAQQFPDLHSELNLSSLELGDSALYFCASSVASDYNEQFFGPGTRLTVL.

This clone was observed once. The rearrangement uses TRBV4-1 and TRBJ1-4, with D tentatively TRBD1 (5 bases). The V gene's germline CDR1 is MGHRA and CDR2 YSYEKL. The CDR3 is made up of 15 amino acids. Trimming cost V 1 base and J 7 bases, with 13 bases left between them. This chain's CDR3 is CASSQGGRGSEKLFF. The CDR3 DNA is TGCGCCAGCAGCCAAGGGGGGAGGGGTAGTGAAAAACTGTTTTTT.

The rearrangement joins TRBV6-5 to TRBJ2-7; the D is unclear. The V gene lost 0 bases and the J gene lost 0 bases, with 9 bases spanning the gap. The germline V gene has CDR1 MNHEY and CDR2 SVGAGI. The CDR3 has 15 amino acids. CDR3 loop: CASSYSGLSSYEQYF. CDR3 nucleotides: TGTGCCAGCAGTTACTCAGGGTTGAGCTCCTACGAGCAGTACTTC.

The gene calls are TRBV5-1 and TRBJ2-7; 10 bases map to TRBD2. V was pared by 2 bases and J by 0 bases, with 8 bases of the junction left unmatched. The CDR3 is made up of 17 amino acids. Germline CDR1 is SGHRS and CDR2 is YFSETQ. CDR3 DNA sequence: TGCGCCAGCAGCTTCGGCCTAGCGGGAGCTATCTCCTACGAGCAGTACTTC. It codes for CASSFGLAGAISYEQYF.

This clone has just one count. Other DNA sequences in this sample translate to the same CDR3. J is TRBJ2-7 and V is TRBV9; 9 nucleotides align to TRBD2. The length of the CDR3 is 15 residues. Looked up from germline, CDR1 is SGDLS and CDR2 is YYNGEE. V lost 0 bases, J lost 2 bases, and 3 bases stayed unmatched. The CDR3 sequence is CASSVEAGGTYEQYF. CDR3 bases: TGTGCCAGCAGCGTAGAAGCGGGAGGCACCTACGAGCAGTACTTC. The full variable domain, its missing parts supplied by reference TRBV9 and TRBJ2-7, is DSGVTQTPKHLITATGQRVTLRCSPRSGDLSVYWYQQSLDQGLQFLIQYYNGEERAKGNILERFSAQQFPDLHSELNLSSLELGDSALYFCASSVEAGGTYEQYFGPGTRLTVT.

The V call is TRBV28, the J call TRBJ1-2; D gene uncertain. Germline V gives CDR1 MDHEN, CDR2 SYDVKM. The CDR3 is 17 residues long. The ends were cut back, 4 bases at V and 1 base at J, with 19 bases in the middle. The CDR3 DNA is TGTGCCAGCAGTTCGCACGACGGGCCATATGGTAACTATGGCTACACCTTC. Amino acid sequence: CASSSHDGPYGNYGYTF.

This chain uses TRBV7-9 with TRBJ1-1; 9 positions agree with TRBD1. V lost 6 bases to trimming and J lost 4 bases; unmatched junction nucleotides: 3. The CDR3 spans 13 residues. The germline gives CDR1 SEHNR, CDR2 FQNEAQ (reference sequence). As DNA, the CDR3 is TGTGCCAGCAGTAAACAGGGGGCCACTGAAGCTTTCTTT. The encoded protein is CASSKQGATEAFF.

The chain joins TRBV5-1 to TRBJ2-1, with a tentative D call TRBD2 (5 bases). This CDR3 is 16 amino acids long. Looked up from germline, CDR1 is SGHRS and CDR2 is YFSETQ. The V end lost 4 bases, the J end lost 8 bases, and 22 bases lay between the germline ends. The CDR3 region has the DNA TGCGCCAGCAGCCGGACCTGGCTAGCAGGTCGGTATGAGCAGTTCTTC. Translating it yields CASSRTWLAGRYEQFF.

This rearrangement joins TRBV27 to TRBJ2-1; TRBD1 agrees at 7 bases. Germline values: CDR1 MNHEY, CDR2 SMNVEV (reference sequence). Germline trimming cut 4 bases from V and 5 bases from J; bases unmatched to any gene: 11. The CDR3 sequence is 16 residues long. The CDR3 nucleotides read TGTGCCAGCAGTTACCCGACAGGGAAGGGGCACAATGAGCAGTTCTTC. Encoded protein: CASSYPTGKGHNEQFF.

The chain uses TRBV6-5 and TRBJ2-7; D call uncertain. Germline assignment: CDR1 MNHEY and CDR2 SVGAGI. The CDR3 runs 11 residues. V was pared by 2 bases and J by 5 bases, with 4 bases between. The CDR3 spells CASSYMHEQYF. Here the CDR3 DNA reads TGTGCCAGCAGTTACATGCACGAGCAGTACTTC.

V is TRBV5-5 and J is TRBJ2-1; perhaps TRBD2 as D (6 bases). The CDR3 extends over 16 amino acids. Per germline, CDR1 SGHKS and CDR2 YYEKEE (reference sequence). With 5 bases removed from V and 8 bases from J, the gap between germline ends came to 23 bases. The CDR3: CASRNSGQGTLDEQFF. CDR3 sequence (DNA): TGTGCCAGCAGGAACTCAGGGCAAGGGACTTTAGATGAGCAGTTCTTC.

V is TRBV5-1 and J is TRBJ1-4; 9 bases are a match to TRBD1. V gave up 0 bases and J gave up 7 bases; unmatched junction bases: 7. From germline, CDR1 is SGHRS and CDR2 YFSETQ. The CDR3 length is 16 residues. This CDR3 is CASSLAGQGSFEKLFF. The CDR3 DNA reads as TGCGCCAGCAGCTTGGCAGGACAGGGGTCCTTTGAAAAACTGTTTTTT.

The chain has TRBV10-3 and TRBJ2-1; the D is unclear. Trimming stripped 8 bases from V and 4 bases from J, with 15 bases between. There are 14 residues in the CDR3. Germline V gene sequence: CDR1 ENHRY, CDR2 SYGVKD. In DNA, the CDR3 is TGTGCCATCGGATCGGCTGGCCGATACAATGAGCAGTTCTTC. Translation: CAIGSAGRYNEQFF.

CDR3 sequence: CASSSGLTTQYF. The CDR3, as DNA: TGTGCCAGCAGTTCGGGACTAACAACGCAGTATTTT. The gene calls are TRBV28 and TRBJ2-3, with TRBD2 matching 7 bases. Unmatched junction bases numbered 4, after V lost 4 bases and J lost 9 bases. The CDR3 is 12 residues long. Looked up from germline, CDR1 is MDHEN and CDR2 is SYDVKM.

This chain uses TRBV5-1 with TRBJ2-7; 11 nucleotides match TRBD2. Germline V CDR1 and CDR2: SGHRS, YFSETQ. Trimming cost V 0 bases and J 8 bases; bases outside gene matches: 4. The CDR3 contains 14 residues. The CDR3 sequence: CASSLEGTSGKQYF. CDR3 bases: TGCGCCAGCAGCTTGGAAGGGACTAGCGGAAAGCAGTACTTC.